These 18 T cell receptor beta chains were all obtained from the same sample, sequenced in a study of control samples from healthy donors and cancer patients. TCRdb's copy holds only in-frame clones and misses some; the assay was immunoSEQ multiplex PCR. This table has 150,000 or so clones, 92% appearing once. The sequenced material came from blood. The receptors were gathered from a woman aged 45-59 years in good health.

This chain connects TRBV18 to TRBJ1-5; a weak D match, TRBD1 (6 bases). V dropped 4 bases and J dropped 4 bases, with 8 bases sitting between them. Per germline, CDR1 KGHSH and CDR2 LQKENI. This CDR3 is 13 amino acids long. The chain's CDR3 is CASSQGGNQPQHF. For the CDR3, the DNA is TGTGCCAGCTCACAGGGGGGAAATCAGCCCCAGCATTTT.

The chain employs TRBV7-9 and TRBJ2-2, with D unresolved. The CDR3 has 15 amino acids. Trimming shortened V by 2 bases and J by 5 bases, and 12 bases separated the two germline ends. Per germline, CDR1 SEHNR and CDR2 FQNEAQ (reference sequence). The CDR3 nucleotides read TGTGCCAGCAGCTTAAGACAAGAGAGTACCGGGGAGCTGTTTTTT. The encoded protein is CASSLRQESTGELFF.

V gene TRBV5-1 combines with J gene TRBJ1-1; D remains unclear. The CDR3 consists of 16 residues. V shed 6 bases and J shed 4 bases, with 22 bases lying between them. Germline V CDR1 and CDR2: SGHRS, YFSETQ. The CDR3 region has the DNA TGCGCCAGCACCGGTGACAATCTCGGGCAGGTCACTGAAGCTTTCTTT. Protein sequence: CASTGDNLGQVTEAFF.

The chain employs TRBV19 and TRBJ1-5; a possible D gene is TRBD1 (5 bases). The CDR3 is 13 amino acids. V was shortened by 7 bases and J by 7 bases, with 14 bases between the two germline ends. Germline CDR1 is LNHDA and CDR2 is SQIVND (reference sequence). The CDR3 coding sequence is TGTGCCAGTACGCAGGGCCCCGGACAGCCCCAGCATTTT. This sequence encodes CASTQGPGQPQHF.

The V and J genes are TRBV7-9 and TRBJ2-7; D may be TRBD2 (5 bases). The germline CDR1 and CDR2 sequences are SEHNR and FQNEAQ (reference sequence). The ends were cut back, 5 bases at V and 6 bases at J, with 8 bases in the middle. There are 11 residues in the CDR3. Written as DNA, the CDR3 is TGTGCCAGCAGCCGGGGAACCGAGCAGTACTTC. As protein: CASSRGTEQYF.

A few counts support this clone. The chain has TRBV11-2 and TRBJ2-7; D is uncertain. CDR1 is SGHAT and CDR2 is FQNNGV in the germline V gene. Trimming removed 5 bases from V and 2 bases from J, with 4 bases in between. The CDR3 loop spans 11 amino acids. CDR3 coding DNA: TGTGCCAGCAGCCAGGCCTACGAGCAGTACTTC. The encoded protein is CASSQAYEQYF.

The chain couples TRBV5-1 to TRBJ2-2; a possible D gene is TRBD1 (6 bases). With 3 bases removed from V and 3 bases from J, the gap between germline ends came to 6 bases. Per the germline V gene, CDR1 is SGHRS and CDR2 is YFSETQ. The CDR3 extends over 13 amino acids. CDR3 DNA sequence: TGCGCCAGCAGCTCAGGGGACACCGGGGAGCTGTTTTTT. Its translation: CASSSGDTGELFF.

In DNA form, the CDR3 reads TGTGCCAGTAGTATACCCGGGGGTGGCTACGAGCAGTACTTC. Residues: CASSIPGGGYEQYF. The chain combines TRBV19 with TRBJ2-7; D perhaps matches TRBD2 (6 bases). The V gene lost 2 bases and the J gene lost 3 bases, with 11 bases spanning the gap. This CDR3 contains 14 residues. Germline V gene data show CDR1 as LNHDA and CDR2 as SQIVND (reference sequence).

The CDR3 spells CASSSGTGIQPQHF. The CDR3, as DNA: TGTGCCAGCAGCTCCGGGACAGGGATTCAGCCCCAGCATTTT. The rearrangement joins TRBV5-6 to TRBJ1-5, with 9 bases aligning to TRBD1. CDR3 length: 14 amino acids. Germline trimming cut 3 bases from V and 6 bases from J; bases unmatched to any gene: 4. Germline CDR1 is SGHDT and CDR2 is YYEEEE.

The J gene is TRBJ2-2, the V gene TRBV7-2, with 8 nucleotides matching TRBD2. CDR3 length: 15 amino acids. V dropped 5 bases and J dropped 6; count of bases not matched to a gene: 8. CDR1 SGHTA and CDR2 FQGNSA come from the germline V gene. The CDR3 reads CASSPSGSRAGELFF. Here the CDR3 DNA reads TGTGCCAGCAGCCCCAGCGGGAGCCGTGCCGGGGAGCTGTTTTTT.

This CDR3 reads CASSFEGLLDTAEAFF. DNA for the CDR3: TGTGCCAGCAGCTTTGAGGGTCTTCTTGACACGGCTGAAGCTTTCTTT. The chain uses TRBV11-1 and TRBJ1-1; D unclear. CDR3 length: 16 amino acids. V was pared by 3 bases and J by 6 bases, with 20 bases between. Germline values: CDR1 SGHAT, CDR2 FQDESV (reference sequence).

V gene TRBV30 combines with J gene TRBJ2-1; D ambiguous. With 5 bases removed from V and 2 bases from J, the gap between germline ends came to 7 bases. CDR3 size: 12 residues. Germline values: CDR1 GTSNPN, CDR2 SVGIG (reference sequence). The CDR3 protein is CAWDQTYNEQFF. The CDR3 nucleotides read TGTGCCTGGGACCAGACCTACAATGAGCAGTTCTTC.

The genes are TRBV5-1 and TRBJ2-7; D is uncertain. Germline V gene data show CDR1 as SGHRS and CDR2 as YFSETQ. V lost 2 bases to trimming and J lost 7 bases, with 16 bases between them. The CDR3 runs 14 residues. CDR3 sequence: CASSLGAGFEEQYF. The CDR3 coding sequence is TGCGCCAGCAGCTTAGGAGCAGGATTCGAGGAGCAGTACTTC.

The chain employs TRBV5-4 and TRBJ1-4; D gene ambiguous. CDR1 is SGHNT, CDR2 YYREEE, per germline (reference sequence). This CDR3 comprises 14 residues. V was trimmed by 4 bases and J by 10 bases, leaving 17 bases between them. The DNA of the CDR3 is TGTGCCAGCAGCCAGGTGGAGGGAACGGGAAAACTGTTTTTT. Its translation: CASSQVEGTGKLFF.

The chain employs TRBV5-1 and TRBJ2-3; 9 bases agree with TRBD2. The germline V gene has CDR1 SGHRS and CDR2 YFSETQ. Losses at the gene ends were 4 bases for V and 2 bases for J; bases not matched to a gene: 5. CDR3 length equals 15 residues. CDR3 region: CASSRWTSVTDTQYF. The CDR3 nucleotides are TGCGCCAGCAGCAGGTGGACTAGCGTCACAGATACGCAGTATTTT.

This clone appeared once. The chain combines TRBV5-1 with TRBJ1-3; D gene ambiguous. This CDR3 comprises 15 residues. The germline V gene has CDR1 SGHRS and CDR2 YFSETQ. Trimming removed 5 bases from V and 8 bases from J, with 20 bases in between. The CDR3 nucleotides are TGCGCCAGCAGTTCTGGGAACCCAATCCCGGACACCATATATTTT. It specifies CASSSGNPIPDTIYF.

This clone was picked up one time. J is TRBJ1-2 and V is TRBV3-1 (or the pseudogene TRBV3-2), with D maybe TRBD1 (5 bases). Germline values: CDR1 LGHDT, CDR2 YNNKEL (reference sequence). The V end was cut by 0 bases, the J end by 6 bases, with 20 bases between. This CDR3 spans 17 amino acids. CDR3 DNA: TGTGCCAGCAGCCAAGAGTTGGGAAGGGGATACCTGGATGGCTACACCTTC. Translation: CASSQELGRGYLDGYTF.

The gene calls are TRBV6-1 and TRBJ2-7; D not resolved. CDR1 and CDR2 (germline): MNHNS, SASEGT. V was pared by 1 base and J by 3 bases, with 10 bases between. CDR3 length equals 14 residues. Written as DNA, the CDR3 is TGTGCCAGCAGTGAAGGGGTGATGATCTACGAGCAGTACTTC. Translating gives CASSEGVMIYEQYF.